A selection of T cell receptor beta chains follows, all from one sample in a study of blood T cell repertoires in COVID-19. Clones were read by immunoSEQ multiplex PCR, and TCRdb kept only the in-frame ones, dropping some. Of 200,000 to 250,000 clones in the sample, 88% are singletons; the top ten hold over 1.1%. The sample taken for sequencing was peripheral blood. These receptors all stem from a man older than 75 with acute or convalescent COVID-19. Each CDR3 is given with its conserved first and last residue. D genes are given only for firm matches. Expanded clones get a size class; other rows say once, few or many, or leave the size out.

CDR3 DNA: TGTGCCAGCAGTCCGGGACAGGGGTACAATGAGCAGTTCTTC
CDR3 protein: CASSPGQGYNEQFF
V gene: TRBV7-9
J gene: TRBJ2-1
D gene: TRBD1
clone size: .

CDR3 DNA: TGTGCCAGCAGTCGCCGGACTAGCGACTACGGAGATACGCAGTATTTT
CDR3 protein: CASSRRTSDYGDTQYF
V gene: TRBV6-2/TRBV6-3
J gene: TRBJ2-3
D gene: TRBD2
clone size: .

CDR3 DNA: TGTGCCAGCAGCTTAGGTCGTACAGGGGAGGCTGGCTACACCTTC
CDR3 protein: CASSLGRTGEAGYTF
V gene: TRBV7-9
J gene: TRBJ1-2
D gene: TRBD1
clone size: .

CDR3 DNA: TGTGCCAGCAGCCCTCGACAGGTTGAAGCTTTCTTT
CDR3 protein: CASSPRQVEAFF
V gene: TRBV5-8
J gene: TRBJ1-1
D gene: .
clone size: once

CDR3 DNA: TGTGCCAGTACCAATAGGGGGGGTTCTGGGGCCAACGTCCTGACTTTC
CDR3 protein: CASTNRGGSGANVLTF
V gene: TRBV19
J gene: TRBJ2-6
D gene: .
clone size: .

CDR3 DNA: TGCGCCAGCAGCGAAACAGGGTTGGACACCGGGGAGCTGTTTTTT
CDR3 protein: CASSETGLDTGELFF
V gene: TRBV5-1
J gene: TRBJ2-2
D gene: .
clone size: .

CDR3 DNA: TGCGCCAGCAGCCCCCGACAGGGGAGTAACACTGAAGCTTTCTTT
CDR3 protein: CASSPRQGSNTEAFF
V gene: TRBV4-3
J gene: TRBJ1-1
D gene: TRBD1
clone size: .

CDR3 DNA: TGTGCCTTGCGGGGGACAACTAATGAAAAACTGTTTTTT
CDR3 protein: CALRGTTNEKLFF
V gene: TRBV6-1
J gene: TRBJ1-4
D gene: .
clone size: .

CDR3 DNA: TGTGCCAGCCTCTCCGGTCTAGCGGGATTTAAGGTGAGGCAGTTCTTC
CDR3 protein: CASLSGLAGFKVRQFF
V gene: TRBV2
J gene: TRBJ2-1
D gene: TRBD2
clone size: .

CDR3 DNA: TGTGCCAGCAGCTTAGGTCGCCTACGCCAGGGAGAGCAGTACTTC
CDR3 protein: CASSLGRLRQGEQYF
V gene: TRBV7-2
J gene: TRBJ2-7
D gene: .
clone size: .

CDR3 DNA: TGTGCCAGCAGTTACTCGCGGGGGCGCGGGCCCCAGCATTTT
CDR3 protein: CASSYSRGRGPQHF
V gene: TRBV6-5
J gene: TRBJ1-5
D gene: .
clone size: .

CDR3 DNA: TGCAGCGTCGCTCTTCAGGGGGCAAGAGAGACCCAGTACTTC
CDR3 protein: CSVALQGARETQYF
V gene: TRBV29-1
J gene: TRBJ2-5
D gene: TRBD1
clone size: .

CDR3 DNA: TGTGCCACCAGTGAACCAGGACAAAGCCAAGAGACCCAGTACTTC
CDR3 protein: CATSEPGQSQETQYF
V gene: TRBV24-1
J gene: TRBJ2-5
D gene: .
clone size: few

CDR3 DNA: TGTGCCAGCACCCGGACAGGGAGGACTGAAGCTTTCTTT
CDR3 protein: CASTRTGRTEAFF
V gene: TRBV2
J gene: TRBJ1-1
D gene: TRBD1
clone size: .

CDR3 DNA: TGTGCCAGCAGCGTTACGGGGGGATACACCGGGGAGCTGTTTTTT
CDR3 protein: CASSVTGGYTGELFF
V gene: TRBV9
J gene: TRBJ2-2
D gene: TRBD2
clone size: .

CDR3 DNA: TGTGCCAGCAGCTTAGGACAGCTGAACTACGAGCAGTACTTC
CDR3 protein: CASSLGQLNYEQYF
V gene: TRBV7-2
J gene: TRBJ2-7
D gene: .
clone size: .

CDR3 DNA: TGCGCCAGCAGCTTGGTATCTGGGACAGGGGTCTATGGCTACACCTTC
CDR3 protein: CASSLVSGTGVYGYTF
V gene: TRBV5-1
J gene: TRBJ1-2
D gene: TRBD1
clone size: .

CDR3 DNA: TGTGCCAGCAGTTCCTCCGGAGCTATTCAGTACTTC
CDR3 protein: CASSSSGAIQYF
V gene: TRBV6-2/TRBV6-3
J gene: TRBJ2-4
D gene: .
clone size: once

CDR3 DNA: TGTGCCAGCAGCTCCGAAGAGACCCAGTACTTC
CDR3 protein: CASSSEETQYF
V gene: TRBV13
J gene: TRBJ2-5
D gene: .
clone size: .

CDR3 DNA: TGTGCCACCAGGGAGGGACGCAATCAGCCCCAGCATTTT
CDR3 protein: CATREGRNQPQHF
V gene: TRBV15
J gene: TRBJ1-5
D gene: .
clone size: .

CDR3 DNA: TGTGCCAGTACCGAAACCCAGGGCTCTTATCGGGGCTACACCTTC
CDR3 protein: CASTETQGSYRGYTF
V gene: TRBV19
J gene: TRBJ1-2
D gene: .
clone size: .

CDR3 DNA: TGTGCCAGCAGTCCCGGCGGGGAGCAGTTCTTC
CDR3 protein: CASSPGGEQFF
V gene: TRBV12-3/TRBV12-4
J gene: TRBJ2-1
D gene: .
clone size: .

CDR3 DNA: TGTGCCAGCAGCCCGGACAGGATTTCCTACAATGAGCAGTTCTTC
CDR3 protein: CASSPDRISYNEQFF
V gene: TRBV7-3
J gene: TRBJ2-1
D gene: TRBD1
clone size: .

CDR3 DNA: TGTGCCAGCAGCTTAGTTGGGACAGTGGCTGAAGCTTTCTTT
CDR3 protein: CASSLVGTVAEAFF
V gene: TRBV5-5
J gene: TRBJ1-1
D gene: TRBD1
clone size: .

CDR3 DNA: TGTGCCAGCAGCGACGGACCAGGGTGGAAGGGCTACACCTTC
CDR3 protein: CASSDGPGWKGYTF
V gene: TRBV9
J gene: TRBJ1-2
D gene: .
clone size: .

CDR3 DNA: TGTGCCAGCAGGGGACAGGGCAGCTACGAGCAGTACTTC
CDR3 protein: CASRGQGSYEQYF
V gene: TRBV25-1
J gene: TRBJ2-7
D gene: TRBD1
clone size: .

CDR3 DNA: TGTGCCAGCAGCCAAGTGCGGACTAGCGATAATGAGCAGTTCTTC
CDR3 protein: CASSQVRTSDNEQFF
V gene: TRBV3-1/TRBV3-2
J gene: TRBJ2-1
D gene: TRBD2
clone size: .

CDR3 DNA: TGTGCCAGCAGCGCTAGCGGGGGGGCCGGCACAGATACGCAGTATTTT
CDR3 protein: CASSASGGAGTDTQYF
V gene: TRBV4-2
J gene: TRBJ2-3
D gene: TRBD2
clone size: .

CDR3 DNA: TGTGCCAGCAGCGGGGACTCCGGAGACTACACCTTC
CDR3 protein: CASSGDSGDYTF
V gene: TRBV2
J gene: TRBJ1-2
D gene: .
clone size: few

CDR3 DNA: TGTGCCAGCAGCTCTCGAGCAGCGGGGGGGTCCACAGATACGCAGTATTTT
CDR3 protein: CASSSRAAGGSTDTQYF
V gene: TRBV7-6
J gene: TRBJ2-3
D gene: TRBD2
clone size: .

CDR3 DNA: TGTGCCAGCAGTGAGCAAGGGGAAAAGGGGCTAGCCAAAAACATTCAGTACTTC
CDR3 protein: CASSEQGEKGLAKNIQYF
V gene: TRBV6-1
J gene: TRBJ2-4
D gene: .
clone size: .

CDR3 DNA: TGTGCCAGCAGCTTTGTCAGGTCAACGTCCCCTGAAGCTTTCTTT
CDR3 protein: CASSFVRSTSPEAFF
V gene: TRBV7-9
J gene: TRBJ1-1
D gene: .
clone size: once

CDR3 DNA: TGTGCCAGCAGTGAAGTTGGCAACACCATATATTTT
CDR3 protein: CASSEVGNTIYF
V gene: TRBV6-1
J gene: TRBJ1-3
D gene: .
clone size: .

CDR3 DNA: TGTGCCATCAGTGACAGAAAGTACCAAGAGACCCAGTACTTC
CDR3 protein: CAISDRKYQETQYF
V gene: TRBV10-3
J gene: TRBJ2-5
D gene: .
clone size: .

CDR3 DNA: TGCGCCAGCAGCCAAGTTGACAGGGGGTTGGGTGGCTACACTTTC
CDR3 protein: CASSQVDRGLGGYTF
V gene: TRBV4-3
J gene: TRBJ1-2
D gene: TRBD1
clone size: .

CDR3 DNA: TGCGCCAGCGGACTTACAACAGCCACTGGGGCTGAAGCTTTCTTT
CDR3 protein: CASGLTTATGAEAFF
V gene: TRBV5-1
J gene: TRBJ1-1
D gene: .
clone size: once

CDR3 DNA: TGCGCCAGCAGCACCGGACAGGGGGACGAAAAACTGTTTTTT
CDR3 protein: CASSTGQGDEKLFF
V gene: TRBV5-1
J gene: TRBJ1-4
D gene: TRBD1
clone size: .

CDR3 DNA: TGTGCCAGCAGTTTGTGGGGCCGGGCAGGGTACAATCAGCCCCAGCATTTT
CDR3 protein: CASSLWGRAGYNQPQHF
V gene: TRBV28
J gene: TRBJ1-5
D gene: .
clone size: .

CDR3 DNA: TGTGCCAGCAGTTCAAGGTCACAGCCGTTGCAAGAGACCCAGTACTTC
CDR3 protein: CASSSRSQPLQETQYF
V gene: TRBV6-5
J gene: TRBJ2-5
D gene: .
clone size: .

CDR3 DNA: TGTGCCATCGAGGCGGGAGGAACAGATACGCAGTATTTT
CDR3 protein: CAIEAGGTDTQYF
V gene: TRBV10-3
J gene: TRBJ2-3
D gene: TRBD2
clone size: .

CDR3 DNA: TGTGCCAGCAGTGAGGGGACTTACTACTCCTACGAGCAGTACTTC
CDR3 protein: CASSEGTYYSYEQYF
V gene: TRBV6-1
J gene: TRBJ2-7
D gene: .
clone size: .

CDR3 DNA: TGTGCCAGCAGCTCCAGGCGTACCGGGGAGCTGTTTTTT
CDR3 protein: CASSSRRTGELFF
V gene: TRBV7-2
J gene: TRBJ2-2
D gene: .
clone size: .

CDR3 DNA: TGTGCCAGCTCACCGCCGGGTCACACTGAAGCTTTCTTT
CDR3 protein: CASSPPGHTEAFF
V gene: TRBV18
J gene: TRBJ1-1
D gene: .
clone size: .

CDR3 DNA: TGTGCCAGCAGCTTGGTTCTAGCGGGAAACAATGAGCAGTTCTTC
CDR3 protein: CASSLVLAGNNEQFF
V gene: TRBV5-5
J gene: TRBJ2-1
D gene: TRBD2
clone size: .

CDR3 DNA: TGTGCCAGTAGTATAAGCGGGATAATAAATTCACCCCTCCACTTT
CDR3 protein: CASSISGIINSPLHF
V gene: TRBV19
J gene: TRBJ1-6
D gene: .
clone size: .

CDR3 DNA: TGTGCCAGCAGCTTAGCGGACAGGCCCGGGGAGACCCAGTACTTC
CDR3 protein: CASSLADRPGETQYF
V gene: TRBV7-2
J gene: TRBJ2-5
D gene: TRBD1
clone size: .